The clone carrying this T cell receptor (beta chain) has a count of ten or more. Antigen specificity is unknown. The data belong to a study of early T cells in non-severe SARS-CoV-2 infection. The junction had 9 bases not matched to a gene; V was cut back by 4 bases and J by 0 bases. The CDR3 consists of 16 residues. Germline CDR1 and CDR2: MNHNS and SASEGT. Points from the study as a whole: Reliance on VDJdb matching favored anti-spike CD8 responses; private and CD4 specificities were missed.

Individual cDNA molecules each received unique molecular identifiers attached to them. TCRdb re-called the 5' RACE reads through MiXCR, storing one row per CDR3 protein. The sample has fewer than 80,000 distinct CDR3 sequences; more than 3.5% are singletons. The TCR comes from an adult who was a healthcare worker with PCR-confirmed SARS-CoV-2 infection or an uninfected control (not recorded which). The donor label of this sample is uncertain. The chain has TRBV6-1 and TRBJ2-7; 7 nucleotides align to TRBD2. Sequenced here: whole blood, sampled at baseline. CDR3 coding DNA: TGTGCCAGCAGTGGTCCGACTAGCAGCGGCTCCTACGAGCAGTACTTC. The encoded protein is CASSGPTSSGSYEQYF.